Sequencing of this T cell receptor beta chain was carried out in a study of T cells in Graves' hyperthyroidism and ophthalmopathy. Germline-derived CDR1 and CDR2 are SGHTA and FQGNSA. Germline trimming cut 0 bases from V and 3 bases from J; bases unmatched to any gene: 7. CDR3 length: 16 amino acids. Study-level points and caveats: The majority of expanded thyroid clonotypes above 0.001 also appeared in blood.

Pregnant or lactating patients were excluded, as were those with uncontrolled infection or other autoimmune disease. Amplification of TCR beta CDR3 regions was performed using RNA transcripts as template. RT-PCR in the first round (using the HTBI primer set) targeted the TCR CDR3. MiXCR, applied by TCRdb to the multiplex PCR reads, yields one record per CDR3 protein. The sample records 480,000 or so distinct CDR3 sequences, about 46% being singletons. As regards this clonotype: As yet, its antigen is unknown.

The chain carries TRBV7-2 and TRBJ2-5; 7 nucleotides match TRBD1. The receptor comes from an adult woman with Graves' disease, either hyperthyroidism or ophthalmopathy (not recorded which). Specimen: peripheral blood or thyroid tissue (not recorded which). DNA of the CDR3: TGTGCCAGCAGCTTAGCCTCCGGGCAGGGGGAAGAGACCCAGTACTTC. Its protein product is CASSLASGQGEETQYF. The full variable domain, in which reference TRBV7-2 and TRBJ2-5 provide the parts outside the CDR3, is GAGVSQSPSNKVTEKGKDVELRCDPISGHTALYWYRQSLGQGLEFLIYFQGNSAPDKSGLPSDRFSAERTGGSVSTLTIQRTQQEDSAVYLCASSLASGQGEETQYFGPGTRLLVL.